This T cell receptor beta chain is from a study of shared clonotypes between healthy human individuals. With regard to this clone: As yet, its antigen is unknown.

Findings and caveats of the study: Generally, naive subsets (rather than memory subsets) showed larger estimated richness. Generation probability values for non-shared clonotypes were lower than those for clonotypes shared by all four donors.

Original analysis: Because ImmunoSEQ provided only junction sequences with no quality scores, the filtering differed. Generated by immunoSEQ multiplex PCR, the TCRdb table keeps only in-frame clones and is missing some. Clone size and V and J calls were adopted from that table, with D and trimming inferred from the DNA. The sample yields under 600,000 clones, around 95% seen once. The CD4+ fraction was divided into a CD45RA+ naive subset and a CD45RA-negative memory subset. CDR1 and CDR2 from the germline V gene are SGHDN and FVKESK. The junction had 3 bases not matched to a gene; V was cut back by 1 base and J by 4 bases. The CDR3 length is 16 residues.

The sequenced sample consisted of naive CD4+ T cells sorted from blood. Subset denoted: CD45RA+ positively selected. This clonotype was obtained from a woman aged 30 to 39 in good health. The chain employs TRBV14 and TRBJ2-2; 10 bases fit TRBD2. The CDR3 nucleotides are TGTGCCAGCAGCCAAGGGCTAGCGGGAGTCACCGGGGAGCTGTTTTTT. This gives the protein CASSQGLAGVTGELFF.